Ten or more counts support the clone carrying this T cell receptor beta chain. Its matching antigen is unknown. Together with a sample-barcoded 5' primer, a J-beta primer mix was included in a second PCR lasting roughly 7 to 11 cycles. TCRdb fed the 5' RACE reads into MiXCR, producing one record per CDR3 protein. This table holds roughly 1.7 million distinct CDR3 sequences, about 31% found once. This specimen comes from a study of blood T cells in healthy people across ages. Points from the study as a whole: With age, beta diversity per million T cells declined roughly linearly, significantly by around 43. In long-lived donors, naive CD4+ cell counts and diversity exceeded those of aged donors.

This receptor was identified in a woman aged 30 to 39 in good health. Sequencing input: blood.

The CDR3 spells CSAATMGAGEQYF. CDR3 in DNA: TGCAGCGCCGCCACTATGGGGGCGGGCGAGCAGTACTTC. This chain connects TRBV29-1 to TRBJ2-7, with a tentative D call TRBD1 (6 bases). The CDR3 extends over 13 amino acids. The germline V gene has CDR1 SQVTM and CDR2 ANQGSEA. Trimming removed 7 bases at V and 6 bases at J, with 19 bases between.